These T cell receptor beta chains were read from a single sample in a study of blood T cell repertoires in COVID-19. The repertoire was sequenced with immunoSEQ multiplex PCR; TCRdb's copy has only in-frame clones and lacks some. The sample carries some 350,000 clones, 85% to 90% recorded once. The sequenced sample consisted of peripheral blood. These receptors were collected from a woman in her fifties or sixties with COVID-19, enrolled during active disease. Each CDR3 is given with its conserved first and last residue. The D gene is left open where the match is weak. The size of a clone is reported for some rows only, either as once, few or many, or as a class for expanded clones.

j_gene | abundance | d_gene | v_gene | CDR3nt | CDR3aa
TRBJ1-2 | NA | NA | TRBV5-1 | TGCGCCAGCTACAGGGAAAACTATGGCTACACCTTC | CASYRENYGYTF
TRBJ1-3 | NA | NA | TRBV6-6 | TGTGCCAGCAGTTACGGTGGGGGACTCAGTGGAAACACCATATATTTT | CASSYGGGLSGNTIYF
TRBJ2-7 | NA | NA | TRBV7-3 | TGTGCCAGCAGCCCAGGGTCACCCTACGAGCAGTACTTC | CASSPGSPYEQYF
TRBJ1-6 | NA | NA | TRBV19 | TGTGCCAGTAGTACTTCACAGACCAATTCACCCCTCCACTTT | CASSTSQTNSPLHF
TRBJ1-5 | NA | NA | TRBV6-2/TRBV6-3 | TGTGCCAGCAGTTACTTCGGGATTTATAGCAATCAGCCCCAGCATTTT | CASSYFGIYSNQPQHF
TRBJ2-3 | NA | TRBD2 | TRBV4-3 | TGCGCCAGCAGCCAAGAGGCTAGCGGGAGAGGAGTCGGAGTCACAGATACGCAGTATTTT | CASSQEASGRGVGVTDTQYF
TRBJ2-3 | NA | TRBD2 | TRBV14 | TGTGCCAGCAGCCAAGATCTAGCGGGAAGCGCAGATACGCAGTATTTT | CASSQDLAGSADTQYF
TRBJ2-5 | NA | TRBD2 | TRBV13 | TGTGCAAGCCGAATAGCGGGTCCAGAGACCCAGTACTTC | CASRIAGPETQYF
TRBJ1-1 | NA | NA | TRBV12-5 | TGTGCTAGTGGTTTGGCGAGGAACACTGAAGCTTTCTTT | CASGLARNTEAFF
TRBJ2-7 | NA | TRBD2 | TRBV20-1 | TGCAGTGCCCGGTTCGGGGGGGAGCAGTACTTC | CSARFGGEQYF
TRBJ2-5 | NA | NA | TRBV7-2 | TGTGCCAGCAGCTTAACGACCGGCGGGCGCCAAGAGACCCAGTACTTC | CASSLTTGGRQETQYF
TRBJ1-1 | few | NA | TRBV2 | TGTGCCAGCAGCCGACAGGCAGCGAACACTGAAGCTTTCTTT | CASSRQAANTEAFF
TRBJ1-5 | few | NA | TRBV30 | TGTGCCTGGAGCCCCCCCCAGGGCAGGTTGAGCCGTCAGCCCCAGCATTTT | CAWSPPQGRLSRQPQHF
TRBJ1-5 | NA | TRBD1 | TRBV6-1 | TGTGCCAGCAGTGACAGGACAGGGATTCGTCAGCCCCAGCATTTT | CASSDRTGIRQPQHF
TRBJ1-1 | once | NA | TRBV19 | TGTGCCAGTAGTATTTTCGTTGGGGAGGGCATGAACACTGAAGCTTTCTTT | CASSIFVGEGMNTEAFF
TRBJ2-5 | NA | TRBD2 | TRBV14 | TGTGCCAGCAGCCAAGTTCGCAGCGGGAGGGAGACCCAGTACTTC | CASSQVRSGRETQYF
TRBJ2-7 | NA | NA | TRBV19 | TGTGCCAGTAGTACCTCCCTCGGGGTCCTAAATTACGAGCAGTACTTC | CASSTSLGVLNYEQYF
TRBJ1-4 | NA | TRBD1 | TRBV19 | TGTGCCAGTAGACTGGACAGGCTGGGGGAAAAACTGTTTTTT | CASRLDRLGEKLFF
TRBJ2-1 | NA | NA | TRBV29-1 | TGCAGCGTCGGGACTTTGCATTACAATGAGCAGTTCTTC | CSVGTLHYNEQFF
TRBJ2-7 | NA | NA | TRBV19 | TGTGCCAGTAATAGCCCTTTGGAGACCCACGAGCAGTACTTC | CASNSPLETHEQYF
TRBJ2-3 | NA | TRBD2 | TRBV7-2 | TGTGCCAGCAGCTCTAGCGGGTCGAGCACAGATACGCAGTATTTT | CASSSSGSSTDTQYF
TRBJ2-1 | few | NA | TRBV7-2 | TGTGCCAGCAGCCCTCAGCGGTACAATGAGCAGTTCTTC | CASSPQRYNEQFF
TRBJ2-1 | NA | NA | TRBV29-1 | TGCAGCGTTGACAGGGCCTCCTACAATGAGCAGTTCTTC | CSVDRASYNEQFF
TRBJ2-7 | NA | TRBD1 | TRBV2 | TGTGCCAGCAGTGACCAGGGGGCCTACGAGCAGTACTTC | CASSDQGAYEQYF
TRBJ2-1 | NA | TRBD1 | TRBV27 | TGTGCCAGCAGTTCGACGGGACAGGGGGCTAGGAATGAGCAGTTCTTC | CASSSTGQGARNEQFF
TRBJ1-1 | NA | TRBD1 | TRBV9 | TGTGCCAGCAGCGGGACAGGGGACGGATACACTGAAGCTTTCTTT | CASSGTGDGYTEAFF
TRBJ2-1 | NA | TRBD2 | TRBV30 | TGTGCCTGGAGACGAGGGAGGGGCACCACTGAGCAGTTCTTC | CAWRRGRGTTEQFF
TRBJ2-5 | NA | NA | TRBV21-1 | TGTGCCAGCAGCGGACAAGGGACTAGCGGGAGGCAAGGCCGGGAGACCCAGTACTTC | CASSGQGTSGRQGRETQYF
TRBJ2-2 | NA | TRBD1 | TRBV19 | TGTGCCAGTAGTATTGGGACAGGGACTACAAACACCGGGGAGCTGTTTTTT | CASSIGTGTTNTGELFF
TRBJ2-7 | NA | NA | TRBV6-2/TRBV6-3 | TGTGCCAGCAGTTACGGTGCCTCCAGCGGGTACTACGAGCAGTACTTC | CASSYGASSGYYEQYF
TRBJ2-3 | NA | NA | TRBV5-4 | TGTGCCAGCAGCTTAGTGGTAGCTACAGATACGCAGTATTTT | CASSLVVATDTQYF
TRBJ2-1 | NA | TRBD2 | TRBV14 | TGTGCCAGCAGCCAAGAACGTATGAGCGGGGTTTCCTACAATGAGCAGTTCTTC | CASSQERMSGVSYNEQFF
TRBJ1-2 | NA | NA | TRBV13 | TGTGCCAGCAGCTTACCCCCCGCGGAGAACTATGGCTACACCTTC | CASSLPPAENYGYTF
TRBJ2-7 | NA | TRBD2 | TRBV11-1 | TGTGCCAGCAGCAGGGGACTAGCGGGAGACGAGCAGTACTTC | CASSRGLAGDEQYF
TRBJ2-5 | NA | NA | TRBV30 | TGTGCCTGGAGCCCCCCTGGGAGAGGGGAGACCCAGTACTTC | CAWSPPGRGETQYF
TRBJ1-1 | NA | NA | TRBV18 | TGTGCCAGCTCTACGTGGGAGGGTGGGAACACTGAAGCTTTCTTT | CASSTWEGGNTEAFF
TRBJ2-5 | NA | NA | TRBV27 | TGTGCCAGCAGTTCCGCCAGGTACCAAGAGACCCAGTACTTC | CASSSARYQETQYF
TRBJ2-7 | NA | NA | TRBV7-9 | TGTGCCAGCAGCTTAACAGAAAGCTACGAGCAGTACTTC | CASSLTESYEQYF
TRBJ1-1 | once | NA | TRBV14 | TGTGCCAGCAGCCAACAGGCTTACACTGAAGCTTTCTTT | CASSQQAYTEAFF
TRBJ2-2 | NA | TRBD1 | TRBV6-6 | TGTGCCAGCAGTTTTTTACAGGGGGCGCGGACCGGGGAGCTGTTTTTT | CASSFLQGARTGELFF
TRBJ1-1 | NA | NA | TRBV18 | TGTGCCAGCTCCGACAGATATGAAGCTTTCTTT | CASSDRYEAFF
TRBJ2-1 | NA | TRBD1 | TRBV18 | TGTGCCAGCTCACCTCAAGCCGGGACAGGTACCAATGAGCAGTTCTTC | CASSPQAGTGTNEQFF
TRBJ2-7 | NA | NA | TRBV4-1 | TGCGCCAGCAGCCAGCCCACGGAGGGTAATCCCTACGAGCAGTACTTC | CASSQPTEGNPYEQYF
TRBJ1-2 | NA | TRBD1 | TRBV6-4 | TGTGCCAGCAGTGACTCAGCCACCGGACAGGGGCCTCTCCACTATGGCTACACCTTC | CASSDSATGQGPLHYGYTF
TRBJ2-5 | NA | NA | TRBV18 | TGTGCCAGCTCACCACCGGGCAGGGGTGAGACCCAGTACTTC | CASSPPGRGETQYF
TRBJ2-7 | NA | NA | TRBV6-2/TRBV6-3 | TGTGCCAGCAGTTTCCTAACCTTCTACGAGCAGTACTTC | CASSFLTFYEQYF
TRBJ1-2 | NA | TRBD1 | TRBV5-4 | TGTGCCAGCAGCTCCCACAGACAGGGAGACTATGGCTACACCTTC | CASSSHRQGDYGYTF
TRBJ1-6 | NA | NA | TRBV7-9 | TGTGCCAGCAGCTTTAATAGGGAGGATTTCGGCTCCTATAATTCACCCCTCCACTTT | CASSFNREDFGSYNSPLHF
TRBJ2-3 | once | NA | TRBV3-1/TRBV3-2 | TGTGCCAGCAGCTCCCTAGCGAGCACAGATACGCAGTATTTT | CASSSLASTDTQYF
TRBJ2-7 | NA | NA | TRBV10-3 | TGTGCCATCAGTGCCTCGACTGCTTCCTACGAGCAGTACTTC | CAISASTASYEQYF
TRBJ1-1 | once | NA | TRBV18 | TGTGCCCCCCCTGGCCGGGGTCAAACTGAAGCTTTCTTT | CAPPGRGQTEAFF